The 19 T cell receptor beta chains reported below all come from one sample, sequenced in a study of shared clonotypes between healthy human individuals. Assay used: immunoSEQ multiplex PCR; TCRdb lists only in-frame clones, some missing. The profile shows some 2.4 million clones, approximately 93% of them singletons. The sample taken for sequencing was naive CD4+ T cells from PBMCs. Subset indicated: CD45RA+ positively selected. Source of these receptors: a man younger than 30 in good health. Some clones in this sample may be carry-over from other donors' samples.

The rearrangement joins TRBV28 to TRBJ2-7; TRBD1 is a possible D gene (6 bases). V dropped 6 bases and J dropped 6 bases, with 15 bases sitting between them. This CDR3 is built from 13 residues. Looked up from germline, CDR1 is MDHEN and CDR2 is SYDVKM. The CDR3 reads CASRYRVSGEQYF. The CDR3 nucleotides read TGTGCCAGCAGATACAGGGTCAGTGGCGAGCAGTACTTC.

Details on this clone: This same CDR3 is encoded by further DNA sequences in the sample. The chain couples TRBV18 to TRBJ2-5; D not resolved. CDR1 and CDR2 (germline): KGHSH, LQKENI. CDR3 length equals 13 residues. V shed 2 bases and J shed 1 base, with 5 bases lying between them. The CDR3 here is CASSPRLQETQYF. Written as DNA, the CDR3 is TGTGCCAGCTCACCAAGACTCCAAGAGACCCAGTACTTC.

This clone was picked up one time. The same CDR3 can be traced to other DNA sequences in this sample. The rearrangement links TRBV18 to TRBJ2-5; D might be TRBD1 (6 bases). Germline V gene sequence: CDR1 KGHSH, CDR2 LQKENI. Trimming shortened V by 6 bases and J by 2 bases, and 7 bases separated the two germline ends. The CDR3 has 12 amino acids. The CDR3 coding sequence is TGTGCCAGCTCGGACAGACAAGAGACCCAGTACTTC. Its translation is CASSDRQETQYF.

This chain uses TRBV7-2 with TRBJ1-3, with D unclear. Per the germline V gene, CDR1 is SGHTA and CDR2 is FQGNSA. Trimming left V 1 base short and J 5 bases short, with 6 bases between. The CDR3 has 13 residues. This chain's CDR3 is CASSLGQRNTIYF. The CDR3 DNA is TGTGCCAGCAGCTTAGGGCAACGAAACACCATATATTTT.

V usage is TRBV2 and J usage is TRBJ2-5; no definite D call. This CDR3 comprises 14 residues. V lost 1 base, J lost 4 bases, and 10 bases lay in between. Germline CDR1 reads SNHLY; CDR2 reads FYNNEI. Here the CDR3 DNA reads TGTGCCAGCAGTGAAGGACGGAATAGAGAGACCCAGTACTTC. Its translation is CASSEGRNRETQYF.

V and J are TRBV5-1 and TRBJ2-1; the D gene is possibly TRBD2 (6 bases). The V end lost 9 bases, the J end lost 0 bases, and 13 bases lay between the germline ends. CDR1 and CDR2 (germline): SGHRS, YFSETQ. The CDR3 is 14 amino acids. The CDR3 nucleotides are TGCGCCACGCAAGCGGGTCACTCCTACAATGAGCAGTTCTTC. Amino acids: CATQAGHSYNEQFF.

Note on this clone: A read error may account for a junction end that differs from germline. This chain joins TRBV7-9 and TRBJ2-5; 9 bases line up with TRBD2. The CDR3 length is 14 residues. Germline-derived CDR1 and CDR2 are SEHNR and FQNEAQ (reference sequence). The CDR3 sequence: CASNLAGVGETQYF. The CDR3 DNA reads TGTGCCAGCAACTTAGCGGGAGTCGGGGAGACCCAGTACTTC.

This chain connects TRBV15 to TRBJ1-3, with 10 positions matching TRBD1. The V segment lost 5 bases and the J segment 2 bases; nucleotides outside the gene matches: 6. CDR3 length: 16 residues. CDR1 LNHNV and CDR2 YYDKDF come from the germline V gene (reference sequence). DNA of the CDR3: TGTGCCACCAGCGTCGACAGGGGGCAAACTGGAAACACCATATATTTT. Translation gives CATSVDRGQTGNTIYF.

This chain joins TRBV18 and TRBJ2-1, with D uncertain. Germline V gene lookup returns CDR1 KGHSH and CDR2 LQKENI. The V and J ends lost 6 bases and 4 bases respectively, with 10 bases between them. The CDR3 is 13 residues long. The CDR3 bases are TGTGCCAGCTCCCTTCAGATTTACAATGAGCAGTTCTTC. Protein product: CASSLQIYNEQFF.

J is TRBJ2-3 and V is TRBV9; no clear D. The CDR3 spans 15 residues. Between the trimmed V and J ends, which lost 2 bases and 0 bases, there was a span of 10 bases. CDR1 and CDR2 (germline): SGDLS, YYNGEE. CDR3 nucleotides: TGTGCCAGCAGCGTTTCCCCCTTAAGCACAGATACGCAGTATTTT. Its translation is CASSVSPLSTDTQYF.

The chain couples TRBV5-1 to TRBJ2-7; D is unresolved. CDR3 length: 14 residues. The V gene's germline CDR1 is SGHRS and CDR2 YFSETQ. Trimming took 1 base from V and 6 from J, leaving 14 bases between them. The CDR3 DNA reads as TGCGCCAGCAGCTTGTCCCAAGAAGCCCGCGAGCAGTACTTC. It specifies CASSLSQEAREQYF. The full variable domain, rest sourced from reference TRBV5-1 and TRBJ2-7, is KAGVTQTPRYLIKTRGQQVTLSCSPISGHRSVSWYQQTPGQGLQFLFEYFSETQRNKGNFPGRFSGRQFSNSRSEMNVSTLELGDSALYLCASSLSQEAREQYFGPGTRLTVT.

V is TRBV28 and J is TRBJ2-1; D gene unclear. The CDR3 sequence is 12 residues long. V lost 6 bases and J lost 7, with 10 bases in between. Germline values: CDR1 MDHEN, CDR2 SYDVKM. CDR3 nucleotides: TGTGCCAGCAGGGGTGGTTGGAATGAGCAGTTCTTC. This codes for CASRGGWNEQFF.

As concerns this clone: A far larger clone is one base from this, pointing to a likely read error. This specimen includes other DNA sequences encoding the same CDR3. The gene calls are TRBV5-4 and TRBJ2-5; TRBD1 might be the D (6 bases). Germline V gene sequence: CDR1 SGHNT, CDR2 YYREEE (reference sequence). The CDR3 loop spans 14 amino acids. The germline V and J ends were trimmed by 0 bases and 1 base, with 7 bases remaining between them. DNA of the CDR3: TGTGCCAGCAGCTTGGTACAGGGCCAAGAGACCCAGTACTTC. Translation gives CASSLVQGQETQYF. The full variable domain, in which reference TRBV5-4 and TRBJ2-5 provide the parts outside the CDR3, is ETGVTQSPTHLIKTRGQQVTLRCSSQSGHNTVSWYQQALGQGPQFIFQYYREEENGRGNFPPRFSGLQFPNYSSELNVNALELDDSALYLCASSLVQGQETQYFGPGTRLLVL.

The chain carries TRBV29-1 and TRBJ1-4; perhaps TRBD1 as D (5 bases). Trimming shortened V by 4 bases and J by 4 bases, and 10 bases separated the two germline ends. Germline-derived CDR1 and CDR2 are SQVTM and ANQGSEA. The CDR3 extends over 13 amino acids. The CDR3 nucleotides read TGCAGCGTTGTTGGGGGGAATAATGAAAAACTGTTTTTT. Residues: CSVVGGNNEKLFF. Based on the CDR3 plus reference TRBV29-1 and TRBJ1-4, the full variable domain is SAVISQKPSRDICQRGTSLTIQCQVDSQVTMMFWYRQQPGQSLTLIATANQGSEATYESGFVIDKFPISRPNLTFSTLTVSNMSPEDSSIYLCSVVGGNNEKLFFGSGTQLSVL.

This chain connects TRBV30 to TRBJ1-2; D call uncertain. V dropped 0 bases and J dropped 1 base, with 21 bases sitting between them. The length of the CDR3 is 18 residues. Germline loops: CDR1 GTSNPN, CDR2 SVGIG (reference sequence). The CDR3 loop is CAWSVYYPGPSLNYGYTF. The DNA of the CDR3 is TGTGCCTGGAGTGTATATTATCCCGGACCAAGTCTTAACTATGGCTACACCTTC.

The chain has TRBV2 and TRBJ2-1; D is perhaps TRBD1 or TRBD2 (6 bases each). The CDR3 is 13 amino acids. Trimming shortened V by 8 bases and J by 2 bases, and 10 bases separated the two germline ends. CDR1 and CDR2 (germline): SNHLY, FYNNEI. The CDR3: CASGGQPYNEQFF. The CDR3 bases are TGTGCCAGCGGGGGGCAGCCCTACAATGAGCAGTTCTTC.

The chain carries TRBV28 and TRBJ2-1; D is uncertain. V lost 6 bases to trimming and J lost 0 bases, with 21 bases between them. The CDR3 is 18 residues long. Germline V gene lookup returns CDR1 MDHEN and CDR2 SYDVKM. DNA of the CDR3: TGTGCCAGCAGCCTGGCCAACTTCGGGCCAAGCTCCTACAATGAGCAGTTCTTC. This gives the protein CASSLANFGPSSYNEQFF.

The chain is built from TRBV19 and TRBJ2-7, with TRBD2 identical over 10 bases. The CDR3 has 16 residues. The germline V gene encodes CDR1 LNHDA and CDR2 SQIVND (reference sequence). J lost 0 bases, V lost 5 bases, and 7 bases had no gene match. CDR3 amino acids: CASSETSGLISYEQYF. The CDR3 nucleotides are TGTGCCAGTAGTGAGACTAGCGGGTTAATCTCCTACGAGCAGTACTTC.

V gene TRBV19 combines with J gene TRBJ2-7; unclear D gene. From germline, CDR1 is LNHDA and CDR2 SQIVND (reference sequence). This CDR3 has 13 residues. The ends were cut back, 6 bases at V and 13 bases at J, with 22 bases in the middle. CDR3 sequence (DNA): TGTGCCAGTAGGAGGAGCGAAGGACCTCGTATCTACTTC. Its translation is CASRRSEGPRIYF. The full variable domain, with the rest looked up from reference TRBV19 and TRBJ2-7, is DGGITQSPKYLFRKEGQNVTLSCEQNLNHDAMYWYRQDPGQGLRLIYYSQIVNDFQKGDIAEGYSVSREKKESFPLTVTSAQKNPTAFYLCASRRSEGPRIYFGPGTRLTVT.